Presented here are 16 T cell receptor beta chains from one specimen sequenced in a study of immune evolution from preneoplasia to lung adenocarcinoma. Profiled with immunoSEQ multiplex PCR; TCRdb holds only in-frame clones, not every one. The sample holds 2,000 or so clones; roughly 85% are singletons and the top ten take around 18%. The sample taken for sequencing was FFPE adjacent normal lung tissue. Receptors originate from a person aged 60-80 years with lung adenocarcinoma.

This chain uses TRBV11-2 with TRBJ2-7, with a weak D call TRBD2 (6 bases). CDR3 length equals 14 residues. CDR1 is SGHAT and CDR2 is FQNNGV in the germline V gene. The V and J ends lost 1 base and 6 bases respectively, with 13 bases between them. The CDR3 loop reads CASSLGLASSEQYF. The CDR3 DNA follows: TGTGCCAGCAGCTTAGGCCTAGCGTCAAGCGAGCAGTACTTC.

This rearrangement joins TRBV9 to TRBJ2-7, with no clear D. Germline V gene sequence: CDR1 SGDLS, CDR2 YYNGEE. The CDR3 has 14 amino acids. With 1 base removed from V and 4 bases from J, the gap between germline ends came to 12 bases. The CDR3 DNA reads TGTGCCAGCAGCGTATCTACGCGGCTATACGAGCAGTACTTC. Its translation: CASSVSTRLYEQYF.

The V call is TRBV6-1, the J call TRBJ2-1, with TRBD2 identical over 11 bases. This CDR3 has 18 amino acids. Per the germline V gene, CDR1 is MNHNS and CDR2 is SASEGT. V shed 2 bases and J 0 bases; nucleotides not matched to a gene: 6. CDR3 sequence reads: CASSELSGGVSSYNEQFF. In DNA form, the CDR3 reads TGTGCCAGCAGTGAACTTAGCGGGGGGGTGAGCTCCTACAATGAGCAGTTCTTC.

The V and J genes are TRBV14 and TRBJ1-3, with unresolved D. With 8 bases removed from V and 2 bases from J, the gap between germline ends came to 10 bases. Germline lookup yields CDR1 SGHDN and CDR2 FVKESK. This CDR3 contains 13 residues. CDR3: CASSPWAGNTIYF. CDR3 coding DNA: TGTGCCAGCTCCCCCTGGGCTGGAAACACCATATATTTT.

The rearrangement joins TRBV5-4 to TRBJ2-5; D is perhaps TRBD1 (5 bases). The V and J ends lost 2 bases and 4 bases respectively, with 18 bases between them. In germline, CDR1 is SGHNT, CDR2 YYREEE (reference sequence). The CDR3 totals 16 residues. The CDR3 loop reads CASSLHQGVIRETQYF. Written as DNA, the CDR3 is TGTGCCAGCAGCTTACACCAGGGTGTAATAAGAGAGACCCAGTACTTC.

This clone was found a few times. The V gene is TRBV7-2, the J gene TRBJ1-1, with D unresolved. V was pared by 5 bases and J by 0 bases, with 7 bases between. Germline-derived CDR1 and CDR2 are SGHTA and FQGNSA. CDR3 length equals 13 residues. The CDR3 sequence: CASSTLLNTEAFF. The CDR3 DNA reads as TGTGCCAGCAGCACCCTCTTGAACACTGAAGCTTTCTTT. The entire variable domain, with the rest obtained from reference TRBV7-2 and TRBJ1-1, is as follows: GAGVSQSPSNKVTEKGKDVELRCDPISGHTALYWYRQSLGQGLEFLIYFQGNSAPDKSGLPSDRFSAERTGGSVSTLTIQRTQQEDSAVYLCASSTLLNTEAFFGQGTRLTVV.

The chain carries TRBV9 and TRBJ2-1, with 7 bases that match TRBD2. This CDR3 region has 14 residues. Germline CDR1 is SGDLS and CDR2 is YYNGEE. J lost 5 bases, V lost 3 bases, and 5 bases had no gene match. The CDR3 sequence: CASSDPGGHNEQFF. The CDR3 nucleotides are TGTGCCAGCAGCGACCCGGGGGGTCACAATGAGCAGTTCTTC.

This chain links TRBV20-1 with TRBJ1-2; D remains ambiguous. Germline V gives CDR1 DFQATT, CDR2 SNEGSKA (reference sequence). The CDR3 runs to 11 residues. Between the trimmed V and J ends, which lost 5 bases and 4 bases, there was a span of 8 bases. The DNA of the CDR3 is TGCAGTGCTGGGTGTCCCTATGGCTACACCTTC. Translated, it gives CSAGCPYGYTF.

V usage is TRBV7-9 and J usage is TRBJ2-3; D is unclear. The CDR3 totals 13 residues. Germline V gene sequence: CDR1 SEHNR, CDR2 FQNEAQ (reference sequence). V lost 3 bases to trimming and J lost 0 bases, with 4 bases between them. This CDR3 is CASSFSSTDTQYF. As DNA, the CDR3 is TGTGCCAGCAGCTTCTCAAGCACAGATACGCAGTATTTT.

This chain links TRBV18 with TRBJ2-7; 8 nucleotides line up with TRBD1. The CDR3 is 16 amino acids. V gave up 2 bases and J gave up 2 bases; unmatched junction bases: 8. Germline CDR1 KGHSH, CDR2 LQKENI. This chain's CDR3 is CASSPEDRVRPYEQYF. The CDR3 DNA follows: TGTGCCAGCTCACCAGAGGACAGGGTTCGTCCCTACGAGCAGTACTTC.

CDR3 in DNA: TGTGCCAGCAGTTTAGGGTACGGACGCACTGAAGCTTTCTTT. Amino acids: CASSLGYGRTEAFF. The V call is TRBV27, the J call TRBJ1-1; D call uncertain. Trimming took 2 bases from V and 4 from J, leaving 11 bases between them. CDR1 is MNHEY, CDR2 SMNVEV, per germline (reference sequence). The CDR3 loop spans 14 amino acids.

This clone has only a few counts. This chain links TRBV30 with TRBJ1-2; 9 bases align to TRBD1. Germline values: CDR1 GTSNPN, CDR2 SVGIG (reference sequence). The CDR3 has 17 amino acids. J gave up 0 bases and V 0 bases, and 8 bases lay outside the gene matches. CDR3 in amino acids: CAWSVGTGQGSNYGYTF. The CDR3 DNA reads TGTGCCTGGAGTGTAGGAACGGGACAGGGATCTAACTATGGCTACACCTTC.

This chain connects TRBV5-6 to TRBJ1-1; D is unclear. This CDR3 has 15 residues. V was trimmed by 4 bases and J by 0 bases, leaving 13 bases between them. Germline V gene data show CDR1 as SGHDT and CDR2 as YYEEEE. The CDR3 nucleotides are TGTGCCAGCAGCGCGCAGACGGGCATGAACACTGAAGCTTTCTTT. This sequence encodes CASSAQTGMNTEAFF. The full variable domain, with the rest looked up from reference TRBV5-6 and TRBJ1-1, is DAGVTQSPTHLIKTRGQQVTLRCSPKSGHDTVSWYQQALGQGPQFIFQYYEEEERQRGNFPDRFSGHQFPNYSSELNVNALLLGDSALYLCASSAQTGMNTEAFFGQGTRLTVV.

The gene calls are TRBV9 and TRBJ2-3; the D gene is possibly TRBD1 (5 bases). Germline V gene lookup returns CDR1 SGDLS and CDR2 YYNGEE. With 2 bases removed from V and 4 bases from J, the gap between germline ends came to 8 bases. The CDR3 totals 13 residues. CDR3 region: CASSVRVADTQYF. Written as DNA, the CDR3 is TGTGCCAGCAGCGTCAGGGTAGCAGATACGCAGTATTTT.

The V gene is TRBV11-2, the J gene TRBJ2-5, with 7 bases aligning to TRBD1. The CDR3 extends over 13 amino acids. Germline lookup yields CDR1 SGHAT and CDR2 FQNNGV. Trimming removed 7 bases from V and 4 bases from J; junction bases left unmatched: 6. As DNA, the CDR3 is TGTGCCAGCAACACAGGGGAGAGAGAGACCCAGTACTTC. This sequence encodes CASNTGERETQYF.

The chain has TRBV5-1 and TRBJ2-3; 11 bases fit TRBD2. The J segment lost 6 bases and the V segment lost 0 bases, leaving 9 bases of the junction unmatched. The CDR3 is 17 amino acids. In germline, CDR1 is SGHRS, CDR2 YFSETQ. CDR3 nucleotide sequence: TGCGCCAGCAGCTTGGTGAGGGTAGCGGGGGGGCTGGATACGCAGTATTTT. Translating it yields CASSLVRVAGGLDTQYF.